Listed here is a single T cell receptor beta chain. Profiled with immunoSEQ multiplex PCR; TCRdb holds only in-frame clones, not every one. Of 310,000 or so clones in the sample, 88% are singletons; the top ten hold 4%. This sample was taken from a study of blood T cell repertoires in COVID-19. Study overall: The United States, Italy and Spain were the sources of the acute and convalescent COVID-19 samples. T cells, B-cell-depleted T cells, or PBMCs supplied cDNA or gDNA.

The ends lost 4 bases at V and 1 base at J; junction bases unmatched: 16. The CDR3 is 21 residues long. Germline V gives CDR1 LGHNA, CDR2 YNFKEQ. The clonotype originates from a woman aged 45-59 years with active or convalescent COVID-19. This rearrangement joins TRBV4-2 to TRBJ2-5; 15 bases map to TRBD2. The material sequenced was peripheral blood. For the CDR3, the DNA is TGTGCCAGCAGCCGGGCCACTGGACTAGCGGGGGGGGGTAACCGCCAAGAGACCCAGTACTTC. Translation: CASSRATGLAGGGNRQETQYF.